The 24 T cell receptor beta chains below all came from one sample that was sequenced in a study of blood T cell repertoires in COVID-19. This table comes from immunoSEQ multiplex PCR, and its TCRdb copy is limited to in-frame clones, with some not included. In the table there are a few hundred thousand clones, about 80% of which are singletons. The sequenced sample consisted of peripheral blood. These receptors all stem from an elderly woman with acute or convalescent COVID-19.

The chain carries TRBV5-1 and TRBJ1-2; D is uncertain. The germline V gene has CDR1 SGHRS and CDR2 YFSETQ. The CDR3 is 14 amino acids. V was trimmed by 4 bases and J by 4 bases, leaving 14 bases between them. CDR3 amino acids: CASSPGGLAYGYTF. CDR3 nucleotide sequence: TGCGCCAGCAGCCCCGGAGGGCTAGCCTATGGCTACACCTTC.

The V gene is TRBV5-1, the J gene TRBJ2-2; D not certain. This CDR3 region has 13 residues. The germline CDR1 and CDR2 sequences are SGHRS and YFSETQ. V lost 5 bases and J lost 0, with 5 bases in between. The CDR3 nucleotides are TGCGCCAGCAGTATCTCGAACACCGGGGAGCTGTTTTTT. This gives the protein CASSISNTGELFF.

This rearrangement joins TRBV7-9 to TRBJ1-2; tentative D call: TRBD1 (6 bases). CDR3 length equals 17 residues. Trimming cost V 1 base and J 0 bases, with 15 bases left between them. Per the germline V gene, CDR1 is SEHNR and CDR2 is FQNEAQ (reference sequence). CDR3 residues: CASSLEVGQHANYGYTF. The CDR3 bases are TGTGCCAGCAGCTTAGAGGTTGGACAGCACGCTAACTATGGCTACACCTTC.

The V gene is TRBV15, the J gene TRBJ2-3; TRBD2 matches 8 bases. This CDR3 is 16 amino acids long. Germline assignment: CDR1 LNHNV and CDR2 YYDKDF (reference sequence). J lost 6 bases, V lost 3 bases, and 11 bases had no gene match. The CDR3 sequence is CATSSGGAGVTDTQYF. The CDR3 DNA follows: TGTGCCACCAGCAGCGGGGGAGCGGGAGTAACGGATACGCAGTATTTT.

The V gene is TRBV24-1, the J gene TRBJ2-1; maybe TRBD2 (5 bases). Germline V gives CDR1 KGHDR, CDR2 SFDVKD. This CDR3 is 12 amino acids long. Trimming left V 7 bases short and J 7 bases short, with 10 bases between. CDR3 in amino acids: CATRGDGNEQFF. The CDR3 nucleotides are TGTGCCACCAGGGGAGATGGGAATGAGCAGTTCTTC.

This sequence joins TRBV20-1 and TRBJ1-2, with D possibly matching TRBD1 (6 bases). This CDR3 is built from 11 residues. The V gene lost 3 bases and the J gene lost 6 bases, with 8 bases spanning the gap. The germline gives CDR1 DFQATT, CDR2 SNEGSKA (reference sequence). In DNA form, the CDR3 reads TGCAGTGCTAGTCGGACAGATGGCTACACCTTC. Its translation is CSASRTDGYTF.

This clone was seen a single time. The gene calls are TRBV19 and TRBJ1-6, with TRBD1 identical over 8 bases. Trimming removed 4 bases from V and 2 bases from J; junction bases left unmatched: 4. Germline V gene data show CDR1 as LNHDA and CDR2 as SQIVND (reference sequence). The CDR3 contains 16 residues. CDR3 DNA sequence: TGTGCCAGTAGTAGGGACAGGACCACCTATAATTCACCCCTCCACTTT. Protein sequence: CASSRDRTTYNSPLHF.

The V gene is TRBV6-6, the J gene TRBJ2-7; perhaps TRBD2 as D (5 bases). V lost 5 bases and J 2 bases, leaving 16 bases between the germline ends. The CDR3 is 15 amino acids. CDR1 is MNHNY and CDR2 is SVGAGI in the germline V gene (reference sequence). The CDR3 region has the DNA TGTGCCAGCAGTCACGGGGTCCGAGGCGCCTACGAGCAGTACTTC. Translated: CASSHGVRGAYEQYF.

The rearrangement joins TRBV5-1 to TRBJ2-1; the match to TRBD2 covers 12 bases. Germline CDR1 and CDR2: SGHRS and YFSETQ. V gave up 0 bases and J gave up 6 bases; unmatched junction bases: 4. The CDR3 consists of 16 residues. The CDR3 bases are TGCGCCAGCAGCTTGGCCGGGACTAGCGGGCTCAATGAGCAGTTCTTC. Its translation is CASSLAGTSGLNEQFF. The whole variable domain, filled in from reference TRBV5-1 and TRBJ2-1, reads KAGVTQTPRYLIKTRGQQVTLSCSPISGHRSVSWYQQTPGQGLQFLFEYFSETQRNKGNFPGRFSGRQFSNSRSEMNVSTLELGDSALYLCASSLAGTSGLNEQFFGPGTRLTVL.

The rearrangement links TRBV2 to TRBJ2-5; D not resolved. The V gene's germline CDR1 is SNHLY and CDR2 FYNNEI. Trimming took off 4 bases at V and 4 bases at J, with 10 bases between the two ends. CDR3 length: 13 residues. CDR3 bases: TGTGCCAGCAGTGCTAATAGGAGAGAGACCCAGTACTTC. This codes for CASSANRRETQYF. The whole variable domain, remainder taken from reference TRBV2 and TRBJ2-5, is EPEVTQTPSHQVTQMGQEVILRCVPISNHLYFYWYRQILGQKVEFLVSFYNNEISEKSEIFDDQFSVERPDGSNFTLKIRSTKLEDSAMYFCASSANRRETQYFGPGTRLLVL.

V and J are TRBV2 and TRBJ1-3; D may be TRBD1 (5 bases). There are 12 residues in the CDR3. Trimming took off 7 bases at V and 3 bases at J, with 7 bases between the two ends. In germline, CDR1 is SNHLY, CDR2 FYNNEI. This CDR3 reads CASKGDGNTIYF. The CDR3 DNA sequence: TGTGCCAGCAAAGGGGATGGAAACACCATATATTTT.

The rearrangement links TRBV5-1 to TRBJ2-3; 12 bases agree with TRBD2. Germline V gives CDR1 SGHRS, CDR2 YFSETQ. V was pared by 0 bases and J by 6 bases, with 5 bases of the junction left unmatched. The CDR3 loop spans 16 amino acids. The CDR3 sequence: CASSLGTSGTGDTQYF. The CDR3 coding sequence is TGCGCCAGCAGCTTGGGGACTAGCGGGACAGGCGATACGCAGTATTTT.

The CDR3: CASKGTEGLYGYTF. The CDR3 region has the DNA TGTGCCAGCAAAGGGACAGAAGGTCTCTATGGCTACACCTTC. This chain links TRBV2 with TRBJ1-2; 7 nucleotides line up with TRBD1. There are 14 residues in the CDR3. The ends lost 7 bases at V and 4 bases at J; junction bases unmatched: 9. Germline lookup yields CDR1 SNHLY and CDR2 FYNNEI.

In its sample, this clone was seen once. J is TRBJ1-1 and V is TRBV29-1; maybe TRBD1 (5 bases). The CDR3 covers 11 residues. V was shortened by 3 bases and J by 6 bases, with 8 bases between the two germline ends. CDR1 and CDR2 from the germline V gene are SQVTM and ANQGSEA. The CDR3 protein is CSVEGQPEAFF. The CDR3 DNA sequence: TGCAGCGTTGAGGGGCAACCTGAAGCTTTCTTT.

The rearrangement links TRBV19 to TRBJ2-2; 10 bases match TRBD2. With V trimmed by 6 bases and J by 4 bases, 2 bases remained unmatched. This CDR3 spans 14 amino acids. Germline V lookup: CDR1 LNHDA, CDR2 SQIVND (reference sequence). The CDR3 nucleotides are TGTGCCAGTAGCCTAGCGGGAGTCACCGGGGAGCTGTTTTTT. It encodes CASSLAGVTGELFF. Using reference TRBV19 and TRBJ2-2 for the parts outside the CDR3, the full variable domain is DGGITQSPKYLFRKEGQNVTLSCEQNLNHDAMYWYRQDPGQGLRLIYYSQIVNDFQKGDIAEGYSVSREKKESFPLTVTSAQKNPTAFYLCASSLAGVTGELFFGEGSRLTVL.

This clone was seen more than once but under ten times. CDR3 loop: CATTDRESSPLHF. CDR3 in DNA: TGTGCCACTACCGACAGAGAGAGTTCACCCCTCCACTTT. V and J are TRBV19 and TRBJ1-6; TRBD1 might be the D (5 bases). This CDR3 has 13 amino acids. The V and J ends lost 10 bases and 9 bases respectively, with 16 bases between them. Per the germline V gene, CDR1 is LNHDA and CDR2 is SQIVND (reference sequence).

The genes are TRBV6-1 and TRBJ2-1; D is undetermined. Germline-derived CDR1 and CDR2 are MNHNS and SASEGT. The CDR3 sequence is 13 residues long. V was clipped by 3 bases and J by 4 bases, with 7 bases between them. The CDR3 region has the DNA TGTGCCAGCAGTGAGTATCAGTACAATGAGCAGTTCTTC. This codes for CASSEYQYNEQFF.

The chain carries TRBV28 and TRBJ2-7; D not certain. Germline loops: CDR1 MDHEN, CDR2 SYDVKM. Trimming removed 4 bases from V and 4 bases from J, with 5 bases in between. The CDR3 sequence is 11 residues long. The chain's CDR3 is CASSSEYEQYF. CDR3 nucleotides: TGTGCCAGCAGTTCCGAGTACGAGCAGTACTTC.

This clone was detected a few times. The V gene is TRBV19, the J gene TRBJ1-2; 7 positions match TRBD1. CDR1 LNHDA and CDR2 SQIVND come from the germline V gene (reference sequence). Losses at the gene ends were 6 bases for V and 5 bases for J; bases not matched to a gene: 21. CDR3 length: 18 residues. The CDR3 DNA follows: TGTGCCAGTAGCGCCCAGACAGGGAGTGTCTTGGGATCATATGGCTACACCTTC. Its translation: CASSAQTGSVLGSYGYTF.

The chain recombines TRBV6-5 with TRBJ1-6, with TRBD1 matching 8 bases. J gave up 7 bases and V 11 bases, and 7 bases lay outside the gene matches. Germline V lookup: CDR1 MNHEY, CDR2 SVGAGI. The CDR3 consists of 13 residues. This chain's CDR3 is CAGRTGGNSPLHF. CDR3 coding DNA: TGTGCCGGAAGAACAGGGGGGAATTCACCCCTCCACTTT.

V usage is TRBV5-1 and J usage is TRBJ1-2, with 9 bases identical to TRBD1. Germline V gives CDR1 SGHRS, CDR2 YFSETQ. J was trimmed by 4 bases and V by 4 bases; bases with no gene match: 5. The CDR3 is 14 residues long. The CDR3 DNA follows: TGCGCCAGCAGCCCCCGACAGGGGGGCTATGGCTACACCTTC. Protein: CASSPRQGGYGYTF.

The rearrangement links TRBV9 to TRBJ2-3; D is undetermined. V was cut by 5 bases and J by 1 base, with 14 bases left in between. Germline CDR1 and CDR2: SGDLS and YYNGEE. The length of the CDR3 is 15 residues. CDR3 region: CASSRSPVGTDTQYF. In DNA, the CDR3 is TGTGCCAGCAGTCGTTCCCCCGTAGGCACAGATACGCAGTATTTT. Together with reference TRBV9 and TRBJ2-3, the CDR3 gives the full variable domain: DSGVTQTPKHLITATGQRVTLRCSPRSGDLSVYWYQQSLDQGLQFLIQYYNGEERAKGNILERFSAQQFPDLHSELNLSSLELGDSALYFCASSRSPVGTDTQYFGPGTRLTVL.

The rearrangement links TRBV18 to TRBJ2-2; TRBD1 matches at 7 bases. Germline V gene data show CDR1 as KGHSH and CDR2 as LQKENI. The CDR3 consists of 17 residues. V lost 1 base and J lost 2; bases outside the gene matches: 7. CDR3 protein: CASSPQGARANTGELFF. CDR3 bases: TGTGCCAGCTCACCACAGGGGGCCAGGGCCAACACCGGGGAGCTGTTTTTT.

The chain links TRBV3-1 (or the pseudogene TRBV3-2) to TRBJ1-1; tentatively, D is TRBD1 (6 bases). Trimming removed 4 bases at V and 1 base at J, with 22 bases between. Germline V gives CDR1 LGHDT, CDR2 YNNKEL (reference sequence). This CDR3 region has 18 residues. The CDR3 nucleotides read TGTGCCAGCAGCCCCAACGCCGGGCAGGGGAGGGGGAACACTGAAGCTTTCTTT. Translating it yields CASSPNAGQGRGNTEAFF.